This TCR beta chain came from a study of blood T cells in healthy people across ages. General observations from the study: Correlation between TCR beta diversity and naive T cell percentage was strong. Older individuals had lower TCR beta diversity per million T cells (the decline was roughly linear).

The extraction recovered at least 5.5 micrograms of total RNA per sample. Turning to this clonotype: Its cognate antigen is unknown.

The CDR3 contains 14 residues. Trimming cost V 3 bases and J 6 bases, with 15 bases left between them. CDR1 and CDR2 (germline): LGHDT, YNNKEL (reference sequence). Sample-barcoded 5' priming and a J-beta primer mix drove a second PCR of 7 to 11 cycles. No fewer than 3 million CDR3-containing paired-end reads came from each sample. MiXCR, applied by TCRdb to the 5' RACE reads, yields one record per CDR3 protein. The sample holds 600,000 to 800,000 distinct CDR3 sequences, 20% to 25% seen once. The chain has TRBV3-1 and TRBJ2-7; a weak D match, TRBD2 (5 bases). Input material: blood. The clonotype was recovered from a man aged 65-85 years in good health. The CDR3 loop reads CASSQGYGIREQYF. CDR3 nucleotides: TGTGCCAGCAGCCAGGGGTACGGGATCCGCGAGCAGTACTTC.